The 26 T cell receptor beta chains presented below share a single source sample, sequenced in a study of cytomegalovirus exposure and HLA in healthy donors. PCR employed 60 Vbeta and 13 Jbeta primers. Sequenced by immunoSEQ multiplex PCR; TCRdb stores in-frame clones only, minus some. The sample has more than 150,000 clones; more than 60% are singletons. The sample taken for sequencing was PBMCs. All receptors derive from a man aged 18 to 35 in good health and CMV-seronegative.

J is TRBJ1-5 and V is TRBV19, with TRBD1 identical over 9 bases. CDR3 size: 15 residues. Looked up from germline, CDR1 is LNHDA and CDR2 is SQIVND (reference sequence). With V trimmed by 6 bases and J by 4 bases, 7 bases remained unmatched. The CDR3, as DNA: TGTGCCAGTAGCCGGACACAGGGGGCGAATCAGCCCCAGCATTTT. Its protein is CASSRTQGANQPQHF.

The chain joins TRBV11-3 to TRBJ2-7, with D possibly matching TRBD2 (5 bases). CDR1 is SGHNT, CDR2 YENEEA, per germline. Trimming pared 3 bases from V and 8 bases from J, leaving 17 bases between. There are 14 residues in the CDR3. The CDR3 region has the DNA TGTGCCAGCAGCTTGGAAGTCCATTTCGGGAAGCAGTACTTC. This codes for CASSLEVHFGKQYF.

The table lists this clone with a few counts. CDR3 nucleotide sequence: TGTGCCAGCTCACCTGCGCGGACAGAACAAGAGACCCAGTACTTC. This translates into CASSPARTEQETQYF. V gene TRBV18 combines with J gene TRBJ2-5; D is perhaps TRBD1 (6 bases). There are 15 residues in the CDR3. Trimming took off 3 bases at V and 2 bases at J, with 13 bases between the two ends. Germline CDR1 is KGHSH and CDR2 is LQKENI.

V is TRBV9 and J is TRBJ2-3; D is unclear. The CDR3 runs 13 residues. The germline V and J ends were trimmed by 1 base and 2 bases, with 5 bases remaining between them. The germline V gene has CDR1 SGDLS and CDR2 YYNGEE. The CDR3 spells CASSVLPTDTQYF. In DNA form, the CDR3 reads TGTGCCAGCAGCGTACTCCCCACAGATACGCAGTATTTT.

This chain uses TRBV6-1 with TRBJ1-1; a weak D match, TRBD1 (5 bases). Germline V lookup: CDR1 MNHNS, CDR2 SASEGT. V lost 5 bases to trimming and J lost 7 bases, with 14 bases between them. The CDR3 contains 13 residues. This CDR3 is CASSLSGSREAFF. DNA for the CDR3: TGTGCCAGCAGTTTATCAGGGTCGCGTGAAGCTTTCTTT.

The J gene is TRBJ2-7, the V gene TRBV11-2; D is ambiguous. Trimming took off 3 bases at V and 5 bases at J, with 8 bases between the two ends. This CDR3 spans 12 amino acids. The germline gives CDR1 SGHAT, CDR2 FQNNGV. CDR3 loop: CASSLSRHEQYF. For the CDR3, the DNA is TGTGCCAGCAGCTTGAGCCGCCACGAGCAGTACTTC.

V is TRBV7-8 and J is TRBJ2-7, with D perhaps TRBD2 (6 bases). Germline loops: CDR1 SGHVS, CDR2 FQNEAQ. Trimming shortened V by 0 bases and J by 6 bases, and 15 bases separated the two germline ends. This CDR3 is 15 amino acids long. The CDR3 DNA follows: TGTGCCAGCAGCTTAGCCCTCCGGGGGTATATCGAGCAGTACTTC. Protein product: CASSLALRGYIEQYF. Full variable domain (outside the CDR3, taken from reference TRBV7-8 and TRBJ2-7): GAGVSQSPRYKVAKRGQDVALRCDPISGHVSLFWYQQALGQGPEFLTYFQNEAQLDKSGLPSDRFFAERPEGSVSTLKIQRTQQEDSAVYLCASSLALRGYIEQYFGPGTRLTVT.

This sequence joins TRBV25-1 and TRBJ1-3; 7 nucleotides match TRBD1. Germline CDR1 and CDR2: MGHDK and SYGVNS. The CDR3 is 16 amino acids. After removal of 3 bases from V and 0 bases from J, the junction contained 5 bases not matched to a gene. The CDR3 spells CASSDRRGYSGNTIYF. In nucleotides, the CDR3 is TGTGCCAGCAGTGACCGCAGGGGGTACTCTGGAAACACCATATATTTT.

This clone was counted once. The chain uses TRBV9 and TRBJ2-5; D is perhaps TRBD1 (6 bases). Looked up from germline, CDR1 is SGDLS and CDR2 is YYNGEE. The V gene lost 0 bases and the J gene lost 6 bases, with 15 bases spanning the gap. The CDR3 has 15 residues. CDR3 sequence (DNA): TGTGCCAGCAGCGTAGATGTGGGGGCCTCCCAGACCCAGTACTTC. Amino acid sequence: CASSVDVGASQTQYF. Combining the CDR3 with reference TRBV9 and TRBJ2-5 gives the whole variable domain DSGVTQTPKHLITATGQRVTLRCSPRSGDLSVYWYQQSLDQGLQFLIQYYNGEERAKGNILERFSAQQFPDLHSELNLSSLELGDSALYFCASSVDVGASQTQYFGPGTRLLVL.

This clone appeared a few times. The rearrangement uses TRBV19 and TRBJ2-2; 7 nucleotides match TRBD2. The CDR3 has 17 amino acids. CDR1 and CDR2 from the germline V gene are LNHDA and SQIVND (reference sequence). V gave up 2 bases and J gave up 4 bases; unmatched junction bases: 10. CDR3 sequence reads: CASSIITGGPFTGELFF. The CDR3 nucleotides read TGTGCCAGTAGTATAATAACGGGGGGACCCTTCACCGGGGAGCTGTTTTTT.

The V and J genes are TRBV4-3 and TRBJ1-2; TRBD1 aligns across 8 bases. Germline lookup yields CDR1 LGHNA and CDR2 YSLEER. V was clipped by 0 bases and J by 5 bases; unmatched bases: 5. This CDR3 has 15 residues. CDR3 region: CASSQDWDRLYGYTF. The CDR3 coding sequence is TGCGCCAGCAGCCAAGATTGGGACAGGCTATATGGCTACACCTTC.

The chain recombines TRBV7-2 with TRBJ1-6; 7 positions match TRBD1. The germline V gene has CDR1 SGHTA and CDR2 FQGNSA. The CDR3 totals 18 residues. J gave up 4 bases and V 5 bases, and 14 bases lay outside the gene matches. CDR3 sequence (DNA): TGTGCCAGCAGCCGGCCAGGGGGGAGAACATCTTATAATTCACCCCTCCACTTT. This sequence encodes CASSRPGGRTSYNSPLHF.

With respect to this clone: The sample holds other DNA sequences that translate to the same CDR3. The chain is built from TRBV30 and TRBJ2-7; no reliable D call. Germline V gene sequence: CDR1 GTSNPN, CDR2 SVGIG (reference sequence). Trimming pared 0 bases from V and 6 bases from J, leaving 6 bases between. The CDR3 has 11 residues. The CDR3 protein is CAWSVAGEQYF. In DNA, the CDR3 is TGTGCCTGGAGTGTAGCCGGCGAGCAGTACTTC.

The genes are TRBV6-1 and TRBJ1-2; TRBD1 agrees at 9 bases. The CDR3 is 14 residues long. CDR1 and CDR2 (germline): MNHNS, SASEGT. Germline trimming cut 5 bases from V and 6 bases from J; bases unmatched to any gene: 7. The CDR3 sequence is CASSKPGTGNGYTF. The CDR3 DNA reads as TGTGCCAGCAGTAAACCCGGGACAGGGAATGGCTACACCTTC.

V usage is TRBV5-1 and J usage is TRBJ2-1; 11 nucleotides line up with TRBD2. Looked up from germline, CDR1 is SGHRS and CDR2 is YFSETQ. The CDR3 has 14 amino acids. V shed 1 base, J shed 14 bases, and the junction held 8 bases outside the gene matches. CDR3 protein: CASSLRLAGGLEFF. DNA for the CDR3: TGCGCCAGCAGCTTGAGGCTAGCGGGAGGTTTGGAGTTCTTC.

This clone showed up just a few times. The chain recombines TRBV2 with TRBJ1-6; D is perhaps TRBD1 (5 bases). Trimming pared 1 base from V and 9 bases from J, leaving 13 bases between. Per the germline V gene, CDR1 is SNHLY and CDR2 is FYNNEI. The CDR3 length is 15 residues. The CDR3 region has the DNA TGTGCCAGCAGTGAAGTGACAGTAGGGTTTTCACCCCTCCACTTT. Encoded protein: CASSEVTVGFSPLHF.

This chain connects TRBV11-2 to TRBJ2-1; TRBD2 might be the D (5 bases). Trimming took 5 bases from V and 4 from J, leaving 15 bases between them. This CDR3 spans 15 amino acids. Germline V CDR1 and CDR2: SGHAT, FQNNGV. The CDR3 reads CASSRPTSKYNEQFF. CDR3 nucleotides: TGTGCCAGCAGCCGACCAACTAGTAAATACAATGAGCAGTTCTTC. Variable domain in full (rest from reference TRBV11-2 and TRBJ2-1): EAGVAQSPRYKIIEKRQSVAFWCNPISGHATLYWYQQILGQGPKLLIQFQNNGVVDDSQLPKDRFSAERLKGVDSTLKIQPAKLEDSAVYLCASSRPTSKYNEQFFGPGTRLTVL.

This clone was observed a few times. This chain links TRBV6-5 with TRBJ1-2; no definite D call. This CDR3 comprises 15 residues. The V end was cut by 1 base, the J end by 2 bases, with 11 bases between. CDR1 and CDR2 (germline): MNHEY, SVGAGI. The CDR3 DNA is TGTGCCAGCAGTTACTTCATTCCGGGGAACTATGGCTACACCTTC. Residues: CASSYFIPGNYGYTF.

The chain combines TRBV19 with TRBJ2-5; TRBD1 aligns across 7 bases. Germline loops: CDR1 LNHDA, CDR2 SQIVND (reference sequence). CDR3 length: 14 residues. V was clipped by 8 bases and J by 7 bases; unmatched bases: 13. The CDR3 region is CASRPDRDLRTQYF. In DNA, the CDR3 is TGTGCCAGTCGACCCGACAGGGACCTCAGGACCCAGTACTTC.

This clone was seen a handful of times. The rearrangement joins TRBV27 to TRBJ2-7; D is perhaps TRBD2 (7 bases). V lost 6 bases, J lost 1 base, and 16 bases lay in between. CDR3 length equals 15 residues. Germline V gives CDR1 MNHEY, CDR2 SMNVEV (reference sequence). The CDR3 DNA is TGTGCCAGCAGGGGGTCGGGGGGCCCGTCCTACGAGCAGTACTTC. Translation gives CASRGSGGPSYEQYF.

The chain employs TRBV23-1 and TRBJ2-2, with D possibly TRBD2 on 5 matching bases. TRBV23-1 belongs to the ORF category, with a function that is uncertain. V was clipped by 4 bases and J by 0 bases, with 18 bases between them. The CDR3 has 18 amino acids. CDR3 sequence: CASSPWVLRTSNTGELFF. CDR3 DNA: TGCGCCAGCAGTCCTTGGGTACTAAGGACTTCGAACACCGGGGAGCTGTTTTTT.

The table lists this clone with a count of one. An end of the junction does not agree with germline; a read error may underlie this. Other DNA variants within this sample encode the same CDR3. This chain joins TRBV6-5 and TRBJ1-5, with D hard to call. The length of the CDR3 is 13 residues. CDR1 and CDR2 from the germline V gene are MNHEY and SVGAGI. CDR3 sequence reads: CASSSGIYQPQHF. CDR3 coding DNA: TGTGCCAGCAGTTCCGGGATCTATCAACCCCAGCATTTT.

This sequence joins TRBV7-2 and TRBJ1-2, with 8 bases matching TRBD1. The CDR3 has 16 residues. CDR1 and CDR2 (germline): SGHTA, FQGNSA. Trimming removed 0 bases from V and 5 bases from J; junction bases left unmatched: 8. The CDR3 loop reads CASSLAVQGAAYGYTF. The CDR3 nucleotides are TGTGCCAGCAGCTTAGCGGTTCAGGGGGCAGCGTATGGCTACACCTTC.

The rearrangement joins TRBV19 to TRBJ2-1; 7 nucleotides line up with TRBD1. V trimming: 1 base; J trimming: 2 bases; junction bases outside the gene matches: 2. The length of the CDR3 is 15 residues. Germline CDR1 and CDR2: LNHDA and SQIVND (reference sequence). The CDR3 sequence is CASSIGQGAYNEQFF. Here the CDR3 DNA reads TGTGCCAGTAGTATAGGTCAGGGGGCCTACAATGAGCAGTTCTTC. Full variable domain (outside the CDR3, taken from reference TRBV19 and TRBJ2-1): DGGITQSPKYLFRKEGQNVTLSCEQNLNHDAMYWYRQDPGQGLRLIYYSQIVNDFQKGDIAEGYSVSREKKESFPLTVTSAQKNPTAFYLCASSIGQGAYNEQFFGPGTRLTVL.

This clone was counted a single time. The chain combines TRBV12-5 with TRBJ2-5; D is unresolved. Germline V gives CDR1 LGHNT, CDR2 FRNRAP. V lost 4 bases and J 6 bases, leaving 12 bases between the germline ends. The length of the CDR3 is 13 residues. CDR3 protein: CASGSSSGQTQYF. The CDR3 nucleotides read TGTGCTAGTGGTTCCTCGAGTGGGCAGACCCAGTACTTC.

The V gene is TRBV6-5, the J gene TRBJ1-1, with D uncertain. Germline lookup yields CDR1 MNHEY and CDR2 SVGAGI. V lost 7 bases, J lost 12 bases, and 21 bases lay in between. The CDR3 length is 13 residues. The CDR3 loop is CASTDPTRRASFF. The CDR3 DNA sequence: TGTGCCAGCACAGACCCGACACGGCGGGCGTCTTTCTTT.